One and the same sample provided the 16 T cell receptor beta chains below, sequenced in a study of CD8+ T cells in alopecia areata. This sample's treatment: oral pan-JAK inhibitor, 5-10 mg twice daily. Extracted from the samples, RNA was reverse transcribed into cDNA to serve as the sequencing template. The protocol was immunoSEQ multiplex PCR, while the TCRdb copy is restricted to in-frame clones and leaves out a portion. The table has about 190,000 clones, more than 55% seen once. This specimen was CD4+ T cells sorted from blood, taken at week 4, from a patient treated with tofacitinib. Receptors originate from a human donor with alopecia areata.

The chain links TRBV2 to TRBJ2-3; no firm D call. The V gene lost 6 bases and the J gene lost 4 bases, with 5 bases spanning the gap. This CDR3 spans 11 amino acids. Germline CDR1 reads SNHLY; CDR2 reads FYNNEI. CDR3 bases: TGTGCCAGCAGACAGTCAGATACGCAGTATTTT. Translating gives CASRQSDTQYF.

This CDR3 reads CSVRRPNTEAFF. The CDR3 nucleotides read TGCAGCGTGCGACGGCCGAACACTGAAGCTTTCTTT. The chain has TRBV29-1 and TRBJ1-1; unclear D gene. The CDR3 runs 12 residues. The germline V gene has CDR1 SQVTM and CDR2 ANQGSEA. The germline V and J ends were trimmed by 6 bases and 1 base, with 9 bases remaining between them.

V is TRBV30 and J is TRBJ1-4; no clear D gene. Trimming cost V 4 bases and J 4 bases, with 10 bases left between them. The CDR3 contains 13 residues. Per the germline V gene, CDR1 is GTSNPN and CDR2 is SVGIG (reference sequence). CDR3 region: CAWTAPFNEKLFF. In DNA, the CDR3 is TGTGCCTGGACGGCCCCGTTTAATGAAAAACTGTTTTTT.

The V gene is TRBV29-1, the J gene TRBJ1-1; TRBD1 matches 7 bases. The junction had 4 bases not matched to a gene; V was cut back by 2 bases and J by 4 bases. This CDR3 region has 13 residues. The germline gives CDR1 SQVTM, CDR2 ANQGSEA. This CDR3 reads CSVELGGGTEAFF. CDR3 DNA: TGCAGCGTTGAATTAGGGGGCGGCACTGAAGCTTTCTTT.

V and J are TRBV20-1 and TRBJ2-1, with D unclear. Germline CDR1 and CDR2: DFQATT and SNEGSKA (reference sequence). CDR3 length: 10 residues. The V end was cut by 2 bases, the J end by 8 bases, with 4 bases between. This chain's CDR3 is CSARIDEQFF. CDR3 nucleotides: TGCAGTGCTAGAATCGATGAGCAGTTCTTC.

This clone came up a few times. This chain uses TRBV29-1 with TRBJ2-3; D remains ambiguous. This CDR3 contains 14 residues. Germline V lookup: CDR1 SQVTM, CDR2 ANQGSEA. Trimming shortened V by 4 bases and J by 2 bases, and 13 bases separated the two germline ends. The CDR3 spells CSVGHWDDTDTQYF. The CDR3 DNA reads as TGCAGCGTTGGACATTGGGATGACACAGATACGCAGTATTTT.

About this clone: The junction differs from germline at one of its ends, possibly a read error. This rearrangement joins TRBV9 to TRBJ2-7, with 8 bases identical to TRBD2. The CDR3 covers 15 residues. The germline V gene encodes CDR1 SGDLS and CDR2 YYNGEE. The CDR3 region is CASSLTPRTSGPRDF. CDR3 sequence (DNA): TGTGCCAGCAGCTTAACTCCCAGAACTAGCGGTCCGAGGGACTTC. Variable domain in full (rest from reference TRBV9 and TRBJ2-7): DSGVTQTPKHLITATGQRVTLRCSPRSGDLSVYWYQQSLDQGLQFLIQYYNGEERAKGNILERFSAQQFPDLHSELNLSSLELGDSALYFCASSLTPRTSGPRDFGPGTRLTVT.

The chain combines TRBV9 with TRBJ2-7, with D hard to call. Germline V gene lookup returns CDR1 SGDLS and CDR2 YYNGEE. The CDR3 loop spans 13 amino acids. V was pared by 4 bases and J by 4 bases, with 12 bases between. CDR3 in DNA: TGTGCCAGCAGCCGAGGCCAAGGATACGAGCAGTACTTC. Amino acids: CASSRGQGYEQYF.

About this clone: The same CDR3 also results from other DNA sequences found in this sample. The chain combines TRBV29-1 with TRBJ2-5, with a tentative D call TRBD1 (5 bases). V lost 7 bases, J lost 2 bases, and 11 bases lay in between. This CDR3 region has 12 residues. The V gene's germline CDR1 is SQVTM and CDR2 ANQGSEA. Written as DNA, the CDR3 is TGCAGCGCCTCGGCAGGGCAAGAGACCCAGTACTTC. As protein: CSASAGQETQYF.

The rearrangement links TRBV28 to TRBJ2-1, with D unresolved. The CDR3 consists of 16 residues. The ends were cut back, 6 bases at V and 8 bases at J, with 23 bases in the middle. CDR1 is MDHEN and CDR2 is SYDVKM in the germline V gene. The CDR3 protein is CASRTPTEAVSHEQFF. CDR3 nucleotides: TGTGCCAGCAGGACCCCGACTGAGGCGGTATCTCATGAGCAGTTCTTC.

This chain uses TRBV28 with TRBJ2-2; 10 bases map to TRBD2. Looked up from germline, CDR1 is MDHEN and CDR2 is SYDVKM. The junction had 7 bases not matched to a gene; V was cut back by 6 bases and J by 6 bases. The CDR3 runs to 15 residues. The CDR3 sequence is CASSLAGERSGELFF. DNA for the CDR3: TGTGCCAGCAGCCTAGCGGGAGAACGGTCCGGGGAGCTGTTTTTT.

V usage is TRBV28 and J usage is TRBJ2-1; tentatively, D is TRBD2 (5 bases). The CDR3 is 15 residues long. The V end lost 5 bases, the J end lost 0 bases, and 11 bases lay between the germline ends. CDR1 and CDR2 from the germline V gene are MDHEN and SYDVKM. The CDR3 DNA reads as TGTGCCAGCAGTCGGACTTTCAGCTCCTACAATGAGCAGTTCTTC. This gives the protein CASSRTFSSYNEQFF.

The chain has TRBV4-3 and TRBJ1-3, with TRBD1 as a possible D gene (5 bases). The CDR3 is 15 residues long. Germline V gene sequence: CDR1 LGHNA, CDR2 YSLEER. The V gene lost 1 base and the J gene lost 3 bases, with 10 bases spanning the gap. The CDR3 sequence: CASSQGQGFGNTIYF. CDR3 coding DNA: TGCGCCAGCAGCCAAGGGCAGGGCTTTGGAAACACCATATATTTT.

This clone was detected only a few times. The rearrangement joins TRBV28 to TRBJ2-3, with a possible D match to TRBD2 (7 bases). Germline V gene data show CDR1 as MDHEN and CDR2 as SYDVKM. V was clipped by 3 bases and J by 0 bases, with 19 bases between them. This CDR3 is built from 18 residues. The CDR3 DNA is TGTGCCAGCAGTTTCCCCTTCAAAGGGGGGGCTAGCACAGATACGCAGTATTTT. It encodes CASSFPFKGGASTDTQYF. The full variable domain, its missing parts supplied by reference TRBV28 and TRBJ2-3, is DVKVTQSSRYLVKRTGEKVFLECVQDMDHENMFWYRQDPGLGLRLIYFSYDVKMKEKGDIPEGYSVSREKKERFSLILESASTNQTSMYLCASSFPFKGGASTDTQYFGPGTRLTVL.

The table lists this clone with a few counts. V is TRBV29-1 and J is TRBJ2-4; 7 positions agree with TRBD2. The length of the CDR3 is 12 residues. Germline V lookup: CDR1 SQVTM, CDR2 ANQGSEA. With 3 bases clipped from V and 8 bases from J, the junction kept 4 bases outside the gene matches. The CDR3 coding sequence is TGCAGCGTTGATGGCGGGGGAGACATTCAGTACTTC. It specifies CSVDGGGDIQYF.

The rearrangement uses TRBV9 and TRBJ1-3; no reliable D call. The CDR3 is made up of 14 amino acids. The V gene lost 0 bases and the J gene lost 0 bases, with 4 bases spanning the gap. CDR1 is SGDLS and CDR2 is YYNGEE in the germline V gene. The CDR3 sequence is CASSVVDSGNTIYF. In DNA, the CDR3 is TGTGCCAGCAGCGTAGTAGACTCTGGAAACACCATATATTTT.